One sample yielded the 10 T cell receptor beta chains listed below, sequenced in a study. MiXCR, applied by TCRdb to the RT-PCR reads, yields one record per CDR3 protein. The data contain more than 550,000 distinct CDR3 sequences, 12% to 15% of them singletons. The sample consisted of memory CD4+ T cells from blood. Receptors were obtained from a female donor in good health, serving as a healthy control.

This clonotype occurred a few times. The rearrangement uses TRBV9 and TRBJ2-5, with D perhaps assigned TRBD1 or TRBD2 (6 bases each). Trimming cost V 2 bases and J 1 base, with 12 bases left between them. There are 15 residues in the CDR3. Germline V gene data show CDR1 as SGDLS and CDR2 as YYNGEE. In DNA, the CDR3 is TGTGCCAGCAGCGTGGGGGGACACCTCCAAGAGACCCAGTACTTC. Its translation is CASSVGGHLQETQYF.

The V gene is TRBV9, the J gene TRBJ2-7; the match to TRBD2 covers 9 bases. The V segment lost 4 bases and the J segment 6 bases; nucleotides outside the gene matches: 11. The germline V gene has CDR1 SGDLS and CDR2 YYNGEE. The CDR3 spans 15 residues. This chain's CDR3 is CASSTGSGRTGEQYF. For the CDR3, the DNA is TGTGCCAGCAGCACCGGTAGCGGGAGAACGGGCGAGCAGTACTTC. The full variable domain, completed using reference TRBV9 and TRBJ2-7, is DSGVTQTPKHLITATGQRVTLRCSPRSGDLSVYWYQQSLDQGLQFLIQYYNGEERAKGNILERFSAQQFPDLHSELNLSSLELGDSALYFCASSTGSGRTGEQYFGPGTRLTVT.

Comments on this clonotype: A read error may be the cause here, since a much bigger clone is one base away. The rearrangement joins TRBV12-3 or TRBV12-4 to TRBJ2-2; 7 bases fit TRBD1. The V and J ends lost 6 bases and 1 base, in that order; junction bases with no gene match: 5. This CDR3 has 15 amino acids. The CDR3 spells CASSRGQWNTGELFF. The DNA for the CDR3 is TGTGCCAGCAGCCGGGGACAGTGGAACACCGGGGAGCTGTTTTTT.

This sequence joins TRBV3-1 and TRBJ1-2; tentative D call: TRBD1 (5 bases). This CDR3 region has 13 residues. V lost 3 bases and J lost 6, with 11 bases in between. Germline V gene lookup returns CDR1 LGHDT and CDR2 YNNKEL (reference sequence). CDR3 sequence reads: CASSHRVLDGYTF. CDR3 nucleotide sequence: TGTGCCAGCAGCCACAGGGTTTTGGATGGCTACACCTTC. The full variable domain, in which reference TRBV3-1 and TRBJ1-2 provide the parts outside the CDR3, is DTAVSQTPKYLVTQMGNDKSIKCEQNLGHDTMYWYKQDSKKFLKIMFSYNNKELIINETVPNRFSPKSPDKAHLNLHINSLELGDSAVYFCASSHRVLDGYTFGSGTRLTVV.

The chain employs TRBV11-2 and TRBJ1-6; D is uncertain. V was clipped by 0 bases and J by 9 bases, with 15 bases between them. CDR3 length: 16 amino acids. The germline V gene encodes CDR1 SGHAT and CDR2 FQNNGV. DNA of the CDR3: TGTGCCAGCAGCTTAGATTGGGGTGCTAGCCCTTCACCCCTCCACTTT. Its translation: CASSLDWGASPSPLHF.

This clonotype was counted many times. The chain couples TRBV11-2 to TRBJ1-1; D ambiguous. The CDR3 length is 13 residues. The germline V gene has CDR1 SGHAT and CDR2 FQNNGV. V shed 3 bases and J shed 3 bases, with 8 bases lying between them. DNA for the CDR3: TGTGCCAGCAGCTTCTCCGACGACACTGAAGCTTTCTTT. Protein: CASSFSDDTEAFF.

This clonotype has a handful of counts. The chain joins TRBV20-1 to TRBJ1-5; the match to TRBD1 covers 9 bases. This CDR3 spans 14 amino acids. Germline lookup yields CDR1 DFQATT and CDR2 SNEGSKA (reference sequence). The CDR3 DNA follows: TGCAGCATCACAGGGGGCGGGAGCAATCAGCCCCAGCATTTT. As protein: CSITGGGSNQPQHF.

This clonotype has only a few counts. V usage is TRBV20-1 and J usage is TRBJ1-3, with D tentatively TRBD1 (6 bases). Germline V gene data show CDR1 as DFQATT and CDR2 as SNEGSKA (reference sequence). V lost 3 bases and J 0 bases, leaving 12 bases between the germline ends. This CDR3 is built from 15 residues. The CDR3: CSASNRALSGNTIYF. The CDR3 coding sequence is TGCAGTGCTAGTAACAGGGCCCTCTCTGGAAACACCATATATTTT.

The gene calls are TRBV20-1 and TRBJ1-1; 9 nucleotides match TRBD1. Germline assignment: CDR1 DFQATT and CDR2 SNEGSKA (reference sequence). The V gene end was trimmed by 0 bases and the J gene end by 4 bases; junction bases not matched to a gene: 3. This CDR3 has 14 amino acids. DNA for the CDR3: TGCAGTGCTAGAGATCCGGGACAGGGCACTGAAGCTTTCTTT. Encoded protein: CSARDPGQGTEAFF.

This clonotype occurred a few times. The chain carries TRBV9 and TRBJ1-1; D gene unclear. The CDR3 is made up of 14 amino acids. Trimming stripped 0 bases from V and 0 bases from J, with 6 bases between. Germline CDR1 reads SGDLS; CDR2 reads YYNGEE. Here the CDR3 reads CASSVEPMNTEAFF. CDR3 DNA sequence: TGTGCCAGCAGCGTAGAACCGATGAACACTGAAGCTTTCTTT.